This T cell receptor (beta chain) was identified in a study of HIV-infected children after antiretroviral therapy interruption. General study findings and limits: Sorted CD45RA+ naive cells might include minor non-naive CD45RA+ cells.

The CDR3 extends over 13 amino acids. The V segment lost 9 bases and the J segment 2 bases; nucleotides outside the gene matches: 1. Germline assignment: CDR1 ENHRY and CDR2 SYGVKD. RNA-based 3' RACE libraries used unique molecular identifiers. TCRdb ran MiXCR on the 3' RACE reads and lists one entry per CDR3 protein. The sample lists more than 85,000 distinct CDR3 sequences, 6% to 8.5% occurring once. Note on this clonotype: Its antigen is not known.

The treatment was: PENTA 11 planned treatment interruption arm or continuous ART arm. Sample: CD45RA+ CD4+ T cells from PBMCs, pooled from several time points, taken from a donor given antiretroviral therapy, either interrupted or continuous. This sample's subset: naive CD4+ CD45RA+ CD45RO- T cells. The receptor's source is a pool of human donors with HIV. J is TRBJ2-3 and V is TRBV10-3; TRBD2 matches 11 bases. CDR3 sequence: CAISGGATDTQYF. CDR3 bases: TGTGCCATTAGCGGGGGGGCCACAGATACGCAGTATTTT.